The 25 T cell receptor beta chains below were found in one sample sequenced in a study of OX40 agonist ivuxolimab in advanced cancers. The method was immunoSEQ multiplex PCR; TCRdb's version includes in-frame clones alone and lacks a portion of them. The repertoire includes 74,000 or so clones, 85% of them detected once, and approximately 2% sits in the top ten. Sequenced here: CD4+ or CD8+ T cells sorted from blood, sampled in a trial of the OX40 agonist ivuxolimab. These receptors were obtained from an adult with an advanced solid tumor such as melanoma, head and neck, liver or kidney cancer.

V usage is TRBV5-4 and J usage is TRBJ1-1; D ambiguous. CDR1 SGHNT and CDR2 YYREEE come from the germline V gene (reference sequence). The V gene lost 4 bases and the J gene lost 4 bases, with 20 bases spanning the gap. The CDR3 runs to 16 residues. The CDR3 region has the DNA TGTGCCAGCAGCCCAAGCCTGTCGGAGGTGGCCACTGAAGCTTTCTTT. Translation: CASSPSLSEVATEAFF. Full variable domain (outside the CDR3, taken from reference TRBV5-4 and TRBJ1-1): ETGVTQSPTHLIKTRGQQVTLRCSSQSGHNTVSWYQQALGQGPQFIFQYYREEENGRGNFPPRFSGLQFPNYSSELNVNALELDDSALYLCASSPSLSEVATEAFFGQGTRLTVV.

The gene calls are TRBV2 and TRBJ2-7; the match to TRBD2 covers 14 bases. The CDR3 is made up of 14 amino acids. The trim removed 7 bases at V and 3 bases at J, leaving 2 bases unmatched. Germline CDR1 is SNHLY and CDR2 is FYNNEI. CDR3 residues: CASTGTSGSYEQYF. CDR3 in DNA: TGTGCCAGCACGGGGACTAGCGGGAGCTACGAGCAGTACTTC.

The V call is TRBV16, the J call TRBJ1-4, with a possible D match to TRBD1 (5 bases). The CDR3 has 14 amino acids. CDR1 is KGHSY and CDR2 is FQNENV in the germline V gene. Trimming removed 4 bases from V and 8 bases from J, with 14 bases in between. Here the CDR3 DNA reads TGTGCCAGCAGCCCTGCGGGACCGGGAGAAAAACTGTTTTTT. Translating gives CASSPAGPGEKLFF.

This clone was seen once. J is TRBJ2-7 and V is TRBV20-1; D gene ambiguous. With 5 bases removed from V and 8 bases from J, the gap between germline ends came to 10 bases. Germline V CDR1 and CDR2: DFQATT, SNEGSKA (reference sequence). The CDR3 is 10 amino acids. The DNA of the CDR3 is TGCAGTGCTGTGGACGGGCAGCAGTACTTC. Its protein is CSAVDGQQYF.

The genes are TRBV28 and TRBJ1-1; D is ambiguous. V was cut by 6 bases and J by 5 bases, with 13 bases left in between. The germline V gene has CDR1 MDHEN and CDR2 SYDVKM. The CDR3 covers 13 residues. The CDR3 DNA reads TGTGCCAGCAGCCCCCCGGGTTGGACTGAAGCTTTCTTT. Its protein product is CASSPPGWTEAFF.

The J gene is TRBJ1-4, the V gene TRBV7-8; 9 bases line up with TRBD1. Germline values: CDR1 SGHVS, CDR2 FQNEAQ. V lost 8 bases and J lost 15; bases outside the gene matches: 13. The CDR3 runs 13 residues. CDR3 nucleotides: TGTGCCAGCTCCCCGGGACAGGGTAGAGTTTTGTTTTTT. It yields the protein CASSPGQGRVLFF.

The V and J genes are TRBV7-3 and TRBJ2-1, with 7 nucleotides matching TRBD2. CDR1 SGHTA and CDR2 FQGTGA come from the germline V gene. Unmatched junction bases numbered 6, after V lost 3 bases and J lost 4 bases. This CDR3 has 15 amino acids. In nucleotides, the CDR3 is TGTGCCAGCAGCTTGGAACGGGAGGCTTACAATGAGCAGTTCTTC. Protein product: CASSLEREAYNEQFF. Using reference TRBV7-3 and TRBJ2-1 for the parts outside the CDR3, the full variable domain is GAGVSQTPSNKVTEKGKYVELRCDPISGHTALYWYRQSLGQGPEFLIYFQGTGAADDSGLPNDRFFAVRPEGSVSTLKIQRTERGDSAVYLCASSLEREAYNEQFFGPGTRLTVL.

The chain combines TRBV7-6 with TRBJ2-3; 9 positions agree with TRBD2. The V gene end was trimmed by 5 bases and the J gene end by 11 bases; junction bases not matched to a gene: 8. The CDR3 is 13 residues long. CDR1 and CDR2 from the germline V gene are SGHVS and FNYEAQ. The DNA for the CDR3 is TGTGCCAGCAGCCCTGATAGCGGGAGAGTGCAGTATTTT. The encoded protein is CASSPDSGRVQYF.

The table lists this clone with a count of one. The DNA of the CDR3 is TGTGCCAGCAGTTTACAGACCGCTCCTGGCTACACCTTC. This gives the protein CASSLQTAPGYTF. This chain uses TRBV28 with TRBJ1-2; D not resolved. Germline assignment: CDR1 MDHEN and CDR2 SYDVKM. Trimming left V 2 bases short and J 7 bases short, with 11 bases between. The length of the CDR3 is 13 residues.

For the CDR3, the DNA is TGCGCCAGCAGCCAGGAGGGAGAAAAACTGTTTTTT. This codes for CASSQEGEKLFF. J is TRBJ1-4 and V is TRBV4-1; D is uncertain. CDR1 is MGHRA, CDR2 YSYEKL, per germline. Trimming removed 3 bases from V and 8 bases from J, with 7 bases in between. CDR3 size: 12 residues.

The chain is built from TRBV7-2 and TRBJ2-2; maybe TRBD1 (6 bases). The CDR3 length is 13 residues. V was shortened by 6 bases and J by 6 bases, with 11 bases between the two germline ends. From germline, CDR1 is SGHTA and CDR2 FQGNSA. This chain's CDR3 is CASSVQGPGELFF. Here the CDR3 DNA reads TGTGCCAGCAGTGTACAGGGTCCCGGGGAGCTGTTTTTT. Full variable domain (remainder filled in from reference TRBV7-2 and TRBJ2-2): GAGVSQSPSNKVTEKGKDVELRCDPISGHTALYWYRQSLGQGLEFLIYFQGNSAPDKSGLPSDRFSAERTGGSVSTLTIQRTQQEDSAVYLCASSVQGPGELFFGEGSRLTVL.

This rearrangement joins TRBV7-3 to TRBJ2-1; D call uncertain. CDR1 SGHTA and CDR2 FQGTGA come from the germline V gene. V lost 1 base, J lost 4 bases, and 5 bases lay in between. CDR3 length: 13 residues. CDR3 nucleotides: TGTGCCAGCAGCTTAAGCGCTTACAATGAGCAGTTCTTC. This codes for CASSLSAYNEQFF.

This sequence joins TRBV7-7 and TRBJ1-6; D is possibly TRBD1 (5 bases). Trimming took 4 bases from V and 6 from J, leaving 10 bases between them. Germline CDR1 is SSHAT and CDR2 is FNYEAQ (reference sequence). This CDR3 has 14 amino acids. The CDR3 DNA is TGTGCCAGCAGCTCCGGGGCAGCTAATTCACCCCTCCACTTT. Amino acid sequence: CASSSGAANSPLHF.

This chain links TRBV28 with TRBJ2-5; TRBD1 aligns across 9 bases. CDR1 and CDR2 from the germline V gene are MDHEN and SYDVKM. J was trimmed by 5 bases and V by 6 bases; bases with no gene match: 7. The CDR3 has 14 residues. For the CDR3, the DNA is TGTGCCAGCAGCCTGACAGGGGGGACGGAGACCCAGTACTTC. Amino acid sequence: CASSLTGGTETQYF.

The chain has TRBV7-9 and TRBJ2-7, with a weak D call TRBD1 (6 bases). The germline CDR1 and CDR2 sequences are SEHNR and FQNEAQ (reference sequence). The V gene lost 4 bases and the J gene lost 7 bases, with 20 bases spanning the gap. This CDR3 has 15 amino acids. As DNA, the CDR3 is TGTGCCAGCAGCTCCTCACAGGGCTCCGTCGGAGAGCAGTACTTC. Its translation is CASSSSQGSVGEQYF. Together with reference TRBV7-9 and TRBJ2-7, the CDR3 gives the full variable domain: DTGVSQNPRHKITKRGQNVTFRCDPISEHNRLYWYRQTLGQGPEFLTYFQNEAQLEKSRLLSDRFSAERPKGSFSTLEIQRTEQGDSAMYLCASSSSQGSVGEQYFGPGTRLTVT.

CDR3 protein: CASSVQSTAYEQYF. CDR3 nucleotides: TGTGCCAGCAGTGTCCAGTCAACGGCCTACGAGCAGTACTTC. The chain has TRBV27 and TRBJ2-7; D is ambiguous. The V gene lost 5 bases and the J gene lost 2 bases, with 13 bases spanning the gap. This CDR3 comprises 14 residues. Per germline, CDR1 MNHEY and CDR2 SMNVEV (reference sequence).

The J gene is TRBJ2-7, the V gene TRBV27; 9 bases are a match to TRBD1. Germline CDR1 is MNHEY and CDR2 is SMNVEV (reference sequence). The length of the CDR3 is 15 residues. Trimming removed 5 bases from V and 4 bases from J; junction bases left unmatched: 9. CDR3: CASSTRAGQGYEQYF. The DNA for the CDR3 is TGTGCCAGCAGTACCCGGGCCGGACAGGGGTACGAGCAGTACTTC.

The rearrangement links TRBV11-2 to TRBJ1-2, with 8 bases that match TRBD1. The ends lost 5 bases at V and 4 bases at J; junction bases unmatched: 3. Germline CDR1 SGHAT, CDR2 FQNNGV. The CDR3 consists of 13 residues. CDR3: CASSATGVYGYTF. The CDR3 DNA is TGTGCCAGCAGCGCGACAGGGGTCTATGGCTACACCTTC.

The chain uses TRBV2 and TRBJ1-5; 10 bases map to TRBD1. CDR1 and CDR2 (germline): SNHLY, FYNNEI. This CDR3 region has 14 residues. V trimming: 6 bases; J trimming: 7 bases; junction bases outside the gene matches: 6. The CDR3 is CASSPRTGGQPQHF. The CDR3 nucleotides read TGTGCCAGCAGCCCGCGGACAGGGGGACAGCCCCAGCATTTT.

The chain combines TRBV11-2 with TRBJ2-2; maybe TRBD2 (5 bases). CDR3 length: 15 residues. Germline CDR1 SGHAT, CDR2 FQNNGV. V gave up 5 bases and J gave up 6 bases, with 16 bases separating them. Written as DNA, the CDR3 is TGTGCCAGCAGCAGAGTTACGGGATTGGCCGGGGAGCTGTTTTTT. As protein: CASSRVTGLAGELFF.

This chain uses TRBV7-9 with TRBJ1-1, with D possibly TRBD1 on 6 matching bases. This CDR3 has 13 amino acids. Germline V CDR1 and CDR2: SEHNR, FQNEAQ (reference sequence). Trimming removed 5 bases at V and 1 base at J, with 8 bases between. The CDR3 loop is CASSTGQNTEAFF. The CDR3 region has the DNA TGTGCCAGCAGCACGGGACAGAACACTGAAGCTTTCTTT.

This CDR3 reads CAISESDQGVGGYTF. CDR3 coding DNA: TGTGCCATCAGTGAGTCGGACCAGGGAGTAGGTGGCTACACCTTC. The chain is built from TRBV10-3 and TRBJ1-2; maybe TRBD1 (5 bases). This CDR3 contains 15 residues. In germline, CDR1 is ENHRY, CDR2 SYGVKD. V lost 0 bases, J lost 7 bases, and 15 bases lay in between.

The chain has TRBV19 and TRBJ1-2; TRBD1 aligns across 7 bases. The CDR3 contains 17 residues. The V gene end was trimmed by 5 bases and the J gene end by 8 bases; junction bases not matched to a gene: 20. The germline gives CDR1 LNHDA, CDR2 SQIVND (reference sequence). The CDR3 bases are TGTGCCAGTAGTCCTAACCAATTTCCGGGACAGCCGTCCGGCTACACCTTC. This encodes CASSPNQFPGQPSGYTF.

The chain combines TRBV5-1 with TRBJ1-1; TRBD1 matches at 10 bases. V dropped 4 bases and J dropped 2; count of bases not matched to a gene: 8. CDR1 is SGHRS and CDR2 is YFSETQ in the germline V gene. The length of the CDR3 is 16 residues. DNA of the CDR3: TGCGCCAGCAGCCTCGGGACAGGGGATGGAAACACTGAAGCTTTCTTT. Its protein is CASSLGTGDGNTEAFF.

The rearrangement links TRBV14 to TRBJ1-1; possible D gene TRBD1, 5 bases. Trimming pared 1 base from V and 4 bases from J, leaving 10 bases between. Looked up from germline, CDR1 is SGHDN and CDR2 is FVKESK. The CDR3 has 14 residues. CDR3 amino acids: CASSQGGWTTEAFF. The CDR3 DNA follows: TGTGCCAGCAGCCAAGGGGGCTGGACCACTGAAGCTTTCTTT.